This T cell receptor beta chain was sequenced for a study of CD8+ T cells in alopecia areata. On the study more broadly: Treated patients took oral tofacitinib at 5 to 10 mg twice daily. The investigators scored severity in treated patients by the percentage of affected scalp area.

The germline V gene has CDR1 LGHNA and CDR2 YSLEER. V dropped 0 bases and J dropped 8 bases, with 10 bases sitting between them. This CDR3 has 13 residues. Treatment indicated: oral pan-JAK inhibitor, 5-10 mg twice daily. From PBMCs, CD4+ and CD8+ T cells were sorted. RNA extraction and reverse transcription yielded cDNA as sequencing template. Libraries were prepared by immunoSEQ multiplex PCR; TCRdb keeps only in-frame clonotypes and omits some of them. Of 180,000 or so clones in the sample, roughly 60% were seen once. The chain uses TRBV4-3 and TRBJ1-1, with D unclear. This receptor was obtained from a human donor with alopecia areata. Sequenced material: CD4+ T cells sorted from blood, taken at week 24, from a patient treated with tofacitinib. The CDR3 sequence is CASSQEGRSEAFF. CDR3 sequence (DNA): TGCGCCAGCAGCCAAGAGGGAAGAAGCGAAGCTTTCTTT.